This is a list of T cell receptor beta chains from one sample in a study of blood T cells in healthy people across ages. TCRdb ran MiXCR on the 5' RACE reads and lists one entry per CDR3 protein. Among about 1.7 million distinct CDR3 sequences listed, about 30% were seen once. The sample taken for sequencing was blood. The receptors were sampled from a woman aged 30 to 39 in good health. CDR3s include the opening cysteine and the closing phenylalanine or tryptophan. The D gene is left open where the match is weak. Rows give clone size only sometimes, using once, few, many, or a class for an expanded clone.

TRBJ2-7 | NA | TRBV7-6 | few | CASSHALRSHEQYF | TGTGCCAGCAGCCACGCACTTAGGTCCCACGAGCAGTACTTC
TRBJ2-2 | TRBD2 | TRBV11-2 | few | CASSRLAGARGELFF | TGTGCCAGCAGCAGACTAGCGGGAGCTCGCGGGGAGCTGTTTTTT
TRBJ2-7 | NA | TRBV5-6 | many | CASSFKDYEQYF | TGTGCCAGCAGCTTTAAGGATTACGAGCAGTACTTC
TRBJ2-7 | NA | TRBV5-5 | few | CASSLSVGENEQYF | TGTGCCAGCAGCTTGAGTGTAGGGGAAAACGAGCAGTACTTC
TRBJ2-3 | TRBD2 | TRBV20-1 | NA | CSARDYRDTGTSGTDTQYF | TGCAGTGCTAGAGATTACCGGGACACCGGGACTAGCGGCACAGATACGCAGTATTTT
TRBJ2-2 | NA | TRBV20-1 | few | CSARSAGVAGELFF | TGCAGTGCTAGATCTGCTGGGGTCGCCGGGGAGCTGTTTTTT
TRBJ2-1 | NA | TRBV6-5 | few | CASSVLGDEQFF | TGTGCCAGCAGTGTCTTAGGGGATGAGCAGTTCTTC
TRBJ1-2 | TRBD1 | TRBV29-1 | many | CSVEDGDRARYGYTF | TGCAGCGTTGAAGATGGGGACAGGGCTCGCTATGGCTACACCTTC
TRBJ2-5 | NA | TRBV10-3 | many | CAISDMVGQETQYF | TGTGCCATCAGTGACATGGTAGGCCAAGAGACCCAGTACTTC
TRBJ2-2 | TRBD1 | TRBV29-1 | NA | CSVEVSPGQGNGELFF | TGCAGCGTTGAAGTTTCTCCGGGACAGGGTAACGGGGAGCTGTTTTTT
TRBJ2-7 | NA | TRBV5-1 | many | CASSSQGYEQYF | TGTGCCAGCAGCTCACAGGGTTACGAGCAGTACTTC
TRBJ1-5 | NA | TRBV28 | few | CASKTGTPNQPQHF | TGTGCCAGCAAAACCGGGACACCGAATCAGCCCCAGCATTTT
TRBJ1-3 | NA | TRBV12-3/TRBV12-4 | few | CASDRGATGNTIYF | TGTGCCAGCGATAGAGGGGCGACTGGAAACACCATATATTTT
TRBJ2-1 | NA | TRBV2 | many | CASRMEDNEQFF | TGTGCCAGCAGGATGGAAGACAATGAGCAGTTCTTC
TRBJ2-5 | TRBD1 | TRBV12-3/TRBV12-4 | NA | CASSLGTGIRGMETQYF | TGTGCCAGCAGTCTTGGGACAGGCATACGCGGGATGGAGACCCAGTACTTC
TRBJ2-1 | NA | TRBV2 | NA | CASSYGQPGGNEQFF | TGTGCCAGCAGCTATGGACAGCCCGGCGGAAATGAGCAGTTCTTC
TRBJ2-4 | TRBD2 | TRBV6-5 | NA | CASSPGTSGSRNIQYF | TGTGCCAGCAGTCCCGGGACTAGCGGGAGTAGAAACATTCAGTACTTC